These T cell receptor beta chains were read from a single sample in a study of T cell responses to AZD1222 COVID-19 vaccine. The assay was immunoSEQ multiplex PCR, and TCRdb's table has in-frame clones only and misses some. The data contain roughly 170,000 clones, around nine tenths of them singletons. The material was peripheral blood, obtained on day 0 of AZD1222 vaccination. The receptors shown here come from an adult in good health. Each CDR3 is given with its conserved first and last residue. The D gene is left open where the match is weak. A clone size is listed for some rows: how often the clone was seen (once, few, many), or a class if it is expanded.

j_gene: TRBJ1-5
abundance: -
v_gene: TRBV4-3
d_gene: TRBD1
CDR3nt: TGCGCCAGCAGCCAAGGGACAGGCAGCAATCAGCCCCAGCATTTT
CDR3aa: CASSQGTGSNQPQHF

j_gene: TRBJ2-1
abundance: -
v_gene: TRBV5-1
d_gene: -
CDR3nt: TGCGCCAGCAGCTTTGGAGGGGGTGACGATGAGCAGTTCTTC
CDR3aa: CASSFGGGDDEQFF

j_gene: TRBJ2-7
abundance: -
v_gene: TRBV5-6
d_gene: -
CDR3nt: TGTGCCAGCAGTTCAACCTACGAGCAGTACTTC
CDR3aa: CASSSTYEQYF

j_gene: TRBJ1-3
abundance: -
v_gene: TRBV4-3
d_gene: -
CDR3nt: TGCGCCAGCAGCTTTGGTCTCCGCCTTGGAAACACCATATATTTT
CDR3aa: CASSFGLRLGNTIYF

j_gene: TRBJ2-2
abundance: -
v_gene: TRBV20-1
d_gene: -
CDR3nt: TGCAGTGCTAGTCAATTTGCAGGGGACTTTTATATGAACACCGGGGAGCTGTTTTTT
CDR3aa: CSASQFAGDFYMNTGELFF

j_gene: TRBJ1-4
abundance: -
v_gene: TRBV28
d_gene: -
CDR3nt: TGTGCCAGCAGTTCCACAGGGCCAACTAATGAAAAACTGTTTTTT
CDR3aa: CASSSTGPTNEKLFF

j_gene: TRBJ2-3
abundance: -
v_gene: TRBV23-1
d_gene: TRBD2
CDR3nt: TGCGCCAGTAGGCAGTCATCCGTTCTCCTCGCAGGACTAGCGGGAAGGGATACGCAGTATTTT
CDR3aa: CASRQSSVLLAGLAGRDTQYF

j_gene: TRBJ2-3
abundance: -
v_gene: TRBV27
d_gene: -
CDR3nt: TGTGCCGCCGGTCCGGGACTCCCGCGTGCTAGCACAGATACGCAGTATTTT
CDR3aa: CAAGPGLPRASTDTQYF

j_gene: TRBJ1-5
abundance: -
v_gene: TRBV27
d_gene: TRBD1
CDR3nt: TGTGCCAGCTATGTTCGTGGGACAGGGGATCAGCCCCAGCATTTT
CDR3aa: CASYVRGTGDQPQHF

j_gene: TRBJ2-2
abundance: -
v_gene: TRBV16
d_gene: -
CDR3nt: TGTGCCAGCAGCCTCACGCAGGGTACCGGGGAGCTGTTTTTT
CDR3aa: CASSLTQGTGELFF

j_gene: TRBJ2-7
abundance: -
v_gene: TRBV10-2
d_gene: TRBD1
CDR3nt: TGCGCCACCACAGGGGTAGACTACGAGCAGTACTTC
CDR3aa: CATTGVDYEQYF

j_gene: TRBJ1-1
abundance: -
v_gene: TRBV7-9
d_gene: -
CDR3nt: TGTGCCAGCAGCTGGCGGGGGGGAGCGGACACTGAAGCTTTCTTT
CDR3aa: CASSWRGGADTEAFF

j_gene: TRBJ2-5
abundance: -
v_gene: TRBV6-2/TRBV6-3
d_gene: -
CDR3nt: TGTGCCAGCAGTACCCGTGTCAGGGGAGAAGAGACCCAGTACTTC
CDR3aa: CASSTRVRGEETQYF

j_gene: TRBJ1-1
abundance: -
v_gene: TRBV15
d_gene: -
CDR3nt: TGTGCCACCAGCAGAGCATACGCAGGGCCCTTGGACACTGAAGCTTTCTTT
CDR3aa: CATSRAYAGPLDTEAFF

j_gene: TRBJ2-5
abundance: -
v_gene: TRBV24-1
d_gene: -
CDR3nt: TGTGCCACCAGTGATTTCACAGGAGGGGAGAGGGAGACCCAGTACTTC
CDR3aa: CATSDFTGGERETQYF

j_gene: TRBJ1-4
abundance: -
v_gene: TRBV30
d_gene: -
CDR3nt: TGTGCCTGGAGCTCGACAGCCGCCCACGAAAAACTGTTTTTT
CDR3aa: CAWSSTAAHEKLFF

j_gene: TRBJ2-5
abundance: -
v_gene: TRBV7-3
d_gene: TRBD2
CDR3nt: TGTGCCAGCAGCTTATTGGGCGGGAGTGAGACCCAGTACTTC
CDR3aa: CASSLLGGSETQYF

j_gene: TRBJ2-1
abundance: -
v_gene: TRBV4-2
d_gene: -
CDR3nt: TGTGCCAGCAGCCAAGGAAGCCTGGGCGGGACCTACAATGAGCAGTTCTTC
CDR3aa: CASSQGSLGGTYNEQFF

j_gene: TRBJ1-2
abundance: -
v_gene: TRBV7-9
d_gene: -
CDR3nt: TGTGCCAGCAGCTTAGGCCACCCTAACTATGGCTACACCTTC
CDR3aa: CASSLGHPNYGYTF

j_gene: TRBJ2-1
abundance: once
v_gene: TRBV21-1
d_gene: -
CDR3nt: TGTGCCAGCGGGCCTCAGCGTCCCAGGGGCTGCCCCGAGACGGATGAGCAGTTCTTC
CDR3aa: CASGPQRPRGCPETDEQFF

j_gene: TRBJ2-5
abundance: -
v_gene: TRBV11-2
d_gene: -
CDR3nt: TGTGCCAGCACCTCCGCCGGGACTCAAGAGACCCAGTACTTC
CDR3aa: CASTSAGTQETQYF

j_gene: TRBJ2-3
abundance: -
v_gene: TRBV28
d_gene: TRBD2
CDR3nt: TGTGCCAGCAGTCCCATCTTGGCTAGCGGGGGGCAGTACACAGATACGCAGTATTTT
CDR3aa: CASSPILASGGQYTDTQYF

j_gene: TRBJ1-1
abundance: -
v_gene: TRBV4-3
d_gene: -
CDR3nt: TGCGCCAGCAGCCAAGAGGTGATGCTCGTGGGGCAGGCCCTCACTGAAGCTTTCTTT
CDR3aa: CASSQEVMLVGQALTEAFF

j_gene: TRBJ2-7
abundance: -
v_gene: TRBV29-1
d_gene: TRBD2
CDR3nt: TGCAGCGTGGCCGGGGGGACTTCCTCCTACGAGCAGTACTTC
CDR3aa: CSVAGGTSSYEQYF

j_gene: TRBJ1-3
abundance: -
v_gene: TRBV7-2
d_gene: -
CDR3nt: TGTGCCAGCAGCTTAGAGGAAGCCAGCACCAACACCATATATTTT
CDR3aa: CASSLEEASTNTIYF

j_gene: TRBJ2-5
abundance: -
v_gene: TRBV10-1
d_gene: -
CDR3nt: TGCGCCAGCAGTGATGGGGGAACGGGGCTCCAAGAGACCCAGTACTTC
CDR3aa: CASSDGGTGLQETQYF

j_gene: TRBJ1-2
abundance: -
v_gene: TRBV7-9
d_gene: -
CDR3nt: TGTGCCAGCAGCTTAGAAGGATTTGAAGGCTACACCTTC
CDR3aa: CASSLEGFEGYTF

j_gene: TRBJ2-3
abundance: once
v_gene: TRBV27
d_gene: -
CDR3nt: TGTGCCAGCAGTTCCGACAGACAACCAGATACGCAGTATTTT
CDR3aa: CASSSDRQPDTQYF

j_gene: TRBJ2-1
abundance: -
v_gene: TRBV19
d_gene: -
CDR3nt: TGTGCCAGTAGTATTCTAGGCCGGGGTGAGCAGTTCTTC
CDR3aa: CASSILGRGEQFF

j_gene: TRBJ1-2
abundance: -
v_gene: TRBV12-3/TRBV12-4
d_gene: -
CDR3nt: TGTGCCAGCAGCAATCAGTGGGGCTACACCTTC
CDR3aa: CASSNQWGYTF

j_gene: TRBJ1-6
abundance: -
v_gene: TRBV28
d_gene: -
CDR3nt: TGTGCCAGCAGCCCCCCTAGATCCTCGACCCTCCACTTT
CDR3aa: CASSPPRSSTLHF

j_gene: TRBJ2-7
abundance: -
v_gene: TRBV9
d_gene: -
CDR3nt: TGTGCCAGCAGCGTAGGAATGACAGCATCCTACGAGCAGTACTTC
CDR3aa: CASSVGMTASYEQYF

j_gene: TRBJ1-4
abundance: -
v_gene: TRBV12-3/TRBV12-4
d_gene: -
CDR3nt: TGTGCCAGCAGTTTCGGCCTTGAAAAACTGTTTTTT
CDR3aa: CASSFGLEKLFF

j_gene: TRBJ2-2
abundance: -
v_gene: TRBV9
d_gene: TRBD1
CDR3nt: TGTGCCAGCAGCGTAGGGGGACAGACCGGGGAGCTGTTTTTT
CDR3aa: CASSVGGQTGELFF

j_gene: TRBJ1-5
abundance: -
v_gene: TRBV19
d_gene: -
CDR3nt: TGTGCCAGTAGACTGAGAGGGGAGGGGCCCCAGCATTTT
CDR3aa: CASRLRGEGPQHF

j_gene: TRBJ2-3
abundance: once
v_gene: TRBV13
d_gene: -
CDR3nt: TGTGCCTCCCAGGGTGTAGGAGATACGCAGTATTTT
CDR3aa: CASQGVGDTQYF

j_gene: TRBJ1-2
abundance: -
v_gene: TRBV11-2
d_gene: TRBD1
CDR3nt: TGTGCCAGCACCCCGGACAGGGTGGGAGGCTACACCTTC
CDR3aa: CASTPDRVGGYTF

j_gene: TRBJ1-6
abundance: few
v_gene: TRBV7-9
d_gene: -
CDR3nt: TGTGCCAGCAGCTTGGACGGGGGTGGTTCACCCCTCCACTTT
CDR3aa: CASSLDGGGSPLHF

j_gene: TRBJ1-2
abundance: few
v_gene: TRBV30
d_gene: TRBD1
CDR3nt: TGTGCCTGGACAGGGGGCGCAGGGGGCTACACCTTC
CDR3aa: CAWTGGAGGYTF

j_gene: TRBJ2-1
abundance: -
v_gene: TRBV2
d_gene: -
CDR3nt: TGTGCCAGCATCCAAGAGGTCTGGAACAATGAGCAGTTCTTC
CDR3aa: CASIQEVWNNEQFF

j_gene: TRBJ2-3
abundance: -
v_gene: TRBV3-1/TRBV3-2
d_gene: TRBD2
CDR3nt: TGTGCCAGCAGCCGGAGGGGAGGGCCGGGTGGCACAGATACGCAGTATTTT
CDR3aa: CASSRRGGPGGTDTQYF

j_gene: TRBJ1-3
abundance: -
v_gene: TRBV19
d_gene: TRBD1
CDR3nt: TGTGCCAGCCGGTTCGACAGGGGCTCTGGAAACACCATATATTTT
CDR3aa: CASRFDRGSGNTIYF

j_gene: TRBJ1-6
abundance: -
v_gene: TRBV20-1
d_gene: -
CDR3nt: TGCAGTGCTAGTTGGCGGAATAATTCACCCCTCCACTTT
CDR3aa: CSASWRNNSPLHF

j_gene: TRBJ1-2
abundance: -
v_gene: TRBV10-2
d_gene: -
CDR3nt: TGCGCCAGCAGTACCGACAGCTATGGCTACACCTTC
CDR3aa: CASSTDSYGYTF

j_gene: TRBJ1-6
abundance: -
v_gene: TRBV7-2
d_gene: TRBD1
CDR3nt: TGTGCCAGCAGCCCCCGGGACAGGGGTTATAATTCACCCCTCCACTTT
CDR3aa: CASSPRDRGYNSPLHF

j_gene: TRBJ2-3
abundance: -
v_gene: TRBV24-1
d_gene: -
CDR3nt: TGTGCCACCAGTGATAAGGGCTACGACACAGATACGCAGTATTTT
CDR3aa: CATSDKGYDTDTQYF

j_gene: TRBJ2-2
abundance: -
v_gene: TRBV19
d_gene: -
CDR3nt: TGTGCCAGTAAGATGGGTTCTGGCGGAACCGGGGAGCTGTTTTTT
CDR3aa: CASKMGSGGTGELFF

j_gene: TRBJ2-5
abundance: -
v_gene: TRBV9
d_gene: -
CDR3nt: TGTGCCAGCAGCGTAGCTATCCAAGAGACCCAGTACTTC
CDR3aa: CASSVAIQETQYF

j_gene: TRBJ2-7
abundance: -
v_gene: TRBV5-4
d_gene: -
CDR3nt: TGTGCCAGCAGCCCCGGACTGGCCCCTAACGAGCAGTACTTC
CDR3aa: CASSPGLAPNEQYF

j_gene: TRBJ1-1
abundance: -
v_gene: TRBV10-3
d_gene: TRBD1
CDR3nt: TGTGCCATCAGTGGAGGACAGGGCGCTTTCTTT
CDR3aa: CAISGGQGAFF

j_gene: TRBJ2-4
abundance: -
v_gene: TRBV28
d_gene: TRBD2
CDR3nt: TGTGCCACCAGACTAGCGGGAGGAGTAGCCAAAAACATTCAGTACTTC
CDR3aa: CATRLAGGVAKNIQYF

j_gene: TRBJ2-7
abundance: -
v_gene: TRBV6-2/TRBV6-3
d_gene: -
CDR3nt: TGTGCCAGCAGTGACAGCCCCCTCTCCTACGAGCAGTACTTC
CDR3aa: CASSDSPLSYEQYF

j_gene: TRBJ2-7
abundance: once
v_gene: TRBV3-1/TRBV3-2
d_gene: TRBD1
CDR3nt: TGTGCCAGCAGCCAAGGGACAGGGTACGAGCAGTACTTC
CDR3aa: CASSQGTGYEQYF

j_gene: TRBJ2-3
abundance: -
v_gene: TRBV7-8
d_gene: -
CDR3nt: TGTGCCAGCAGCCAGACCAGGGTATGGGGAGATACGCAGTATTTT
CDR3aa: CASSQTRVWGDTQYF

j_gene: TRBJ1-1
abundance: -
v_gene: TRBV27
d_gene: -
CDR3nt: TGTGCCAGCACCCCCGCCTACAGGATGAACACTGAAGCTTTCTTT
CDR3aa: CASTPAYRMNTEAFF

j_gene: TRBJ1-4
abundance: -
v_gene: TRBV18
d_gene: -
CDR3nt: TGTGCCAGCTCACCTCCTGGATCGGAGAGATTGTTT
CDR3aa: CASSPPGSERLF

j_gene: TRBJ1-1
abundance: -
v_gene: TRBV5-1
d_gene: TRBD1
CDR3nt: TGCGCCAGCAATTTGGCAGGGGGTAACACTGAAGCTTTCTTT
CDR3aa: CASNLAGGNTEAFF

j_gene: TRBJ2-1
abundance: -
v_gene: TRBV4-3
d_gene: -
CDR3nt: TGCGCCAGCAGCCCGTTCGGGCAGGCCTACAATGAGCAGTTCTTC
CDR3aa: CASSPFGQAYNEQFF

j_gene: TRBJ1-5
abundance: once
v_gene: TRBV28
d_gene: TRBD1
CDR3nt: TGTGCCAGCATCCCCGGGACAGGGACAATGGGGAATCAGCCCCAGCATTTT
CDR3aa: CASIPGTGTMGNQPQHF